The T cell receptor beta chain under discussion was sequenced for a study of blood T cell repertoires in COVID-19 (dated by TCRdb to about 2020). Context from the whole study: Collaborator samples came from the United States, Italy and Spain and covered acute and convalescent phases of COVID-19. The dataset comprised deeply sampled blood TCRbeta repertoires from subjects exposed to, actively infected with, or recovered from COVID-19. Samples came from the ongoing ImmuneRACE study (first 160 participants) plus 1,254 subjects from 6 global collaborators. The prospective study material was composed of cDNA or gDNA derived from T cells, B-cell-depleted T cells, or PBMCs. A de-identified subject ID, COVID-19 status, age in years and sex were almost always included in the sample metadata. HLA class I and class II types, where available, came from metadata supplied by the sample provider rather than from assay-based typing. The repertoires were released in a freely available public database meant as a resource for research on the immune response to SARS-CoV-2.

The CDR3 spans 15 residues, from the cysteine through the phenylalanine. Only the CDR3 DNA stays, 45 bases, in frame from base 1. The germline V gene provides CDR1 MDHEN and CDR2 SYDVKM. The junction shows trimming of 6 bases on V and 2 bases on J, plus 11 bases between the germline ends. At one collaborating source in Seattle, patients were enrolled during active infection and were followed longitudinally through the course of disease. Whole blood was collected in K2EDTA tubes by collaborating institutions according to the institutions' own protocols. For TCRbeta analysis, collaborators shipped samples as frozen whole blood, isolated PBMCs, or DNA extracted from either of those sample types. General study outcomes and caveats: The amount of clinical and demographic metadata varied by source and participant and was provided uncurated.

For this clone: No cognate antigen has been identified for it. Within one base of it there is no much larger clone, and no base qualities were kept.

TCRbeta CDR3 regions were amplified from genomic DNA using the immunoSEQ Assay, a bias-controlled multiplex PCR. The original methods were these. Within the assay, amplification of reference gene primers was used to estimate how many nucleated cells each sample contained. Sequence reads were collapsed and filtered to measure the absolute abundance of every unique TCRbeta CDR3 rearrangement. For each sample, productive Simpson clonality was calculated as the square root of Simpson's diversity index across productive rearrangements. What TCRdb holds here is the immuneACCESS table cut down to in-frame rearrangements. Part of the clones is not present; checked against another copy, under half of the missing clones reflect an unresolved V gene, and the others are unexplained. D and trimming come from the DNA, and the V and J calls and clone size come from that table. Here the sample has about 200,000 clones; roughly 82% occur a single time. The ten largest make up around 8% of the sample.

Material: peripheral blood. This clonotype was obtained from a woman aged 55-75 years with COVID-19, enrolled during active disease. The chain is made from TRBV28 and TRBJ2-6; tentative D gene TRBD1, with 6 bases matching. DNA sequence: TGTGCCAGCAGAGGCCAGGGGACTGGGGCCAACGTCCTGACTTTC. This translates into CASRGQGTGANVLTF.